The entry below describes one T cell receptor beta chain. Its antigen is unknown. Deep was the level used in running the assay. Profiling relied on immunoSEQ multiplex PCR, and the TCRdb table lists in-frame clones only, not all of them. Of some 490,000 clones in the sample, over 75% are singletons; the top ten hold about 13%. There are 19 residues in the CDR3. Germline CDR1 MGHRA, CDR2 YSYEKL. J was trimmed by 2 bases and V by 1 base; bases with no gene match: 14. The data were taken from a study of shared clonotypes between healthy human individuals. Overall study results and limits: A limitation of the genetic and exposure-history diversity represented arose from few donors. Clonotype sharing levels among donors were expected to vary with sequencing depth.

Every donor was a Caucasian adult from Nashville, Tennessee. The rearrangement uses TRBV4-1 and TRBJ2-7; 10 positions agree with TRBD1. Sequencing was done on a sample of PBMCs. The clonotype was recovered from a woman aged 40-49 years in good health. Some clones in this sample may be carry-over from other donors' samples. Here the CDR3 reads CASSQAPGQGRLYTYEQYF. CDR3 in DNA: TGCGCCAGCAGCCAAGCTCCGGGACAGGGGCGGTTGTATACCTACGAGCAGTACTTC.